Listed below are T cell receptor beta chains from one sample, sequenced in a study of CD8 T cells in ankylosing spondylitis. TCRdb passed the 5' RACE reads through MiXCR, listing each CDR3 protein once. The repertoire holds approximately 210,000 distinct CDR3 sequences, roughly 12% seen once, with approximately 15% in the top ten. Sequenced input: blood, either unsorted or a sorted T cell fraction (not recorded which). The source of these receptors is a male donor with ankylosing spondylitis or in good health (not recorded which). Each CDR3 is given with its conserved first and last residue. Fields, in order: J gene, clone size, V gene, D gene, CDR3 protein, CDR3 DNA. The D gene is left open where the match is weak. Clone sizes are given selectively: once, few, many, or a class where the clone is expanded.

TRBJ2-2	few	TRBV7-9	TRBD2	CASSQPVRGVSTGELFF	TGTGCCAGCAGCCAACCTGTACGGGGGGTTAGCACCGGGGAGCTGTTTTTT
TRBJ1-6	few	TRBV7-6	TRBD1	CASSLSGTANSPLHF	TGTGCCAGCAGCTTATCGGGGACAGCCAATTCACCCCTCCACTTT
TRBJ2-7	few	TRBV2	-	CARGRTSYEQYF	TGTGCCAGGGGTCGGACAAGCTACGAGCAGTACTTC
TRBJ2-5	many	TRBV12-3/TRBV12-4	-	CASSPGPPETQYF	TGTGCCAGCAGTCCGGGACCACCAGAGACCCAGTACTTC
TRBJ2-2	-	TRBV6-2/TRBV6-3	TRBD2	CASSGGGAFWTGELFF	TGTGCCAGCAGTGGGGGAGGGGCGTTTTGGACCGGGGAGCTGTTTTTT
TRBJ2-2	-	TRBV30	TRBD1	CAWSVFGQGLTGELFF	TGTGCCTGGAGTGTATTCGGACAGGGGTTAACCGGGGAGCTGTTTTTT
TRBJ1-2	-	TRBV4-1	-	CASSHRFRKGGIFNYGYTF	TGCGCCAGCAGCCACAGATTTCGCAAAGGGGGTATTTTTAACTATGGCTACACCTTC
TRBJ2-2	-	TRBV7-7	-	CASSTGLNTGELFF	TGTGCCAGCAGCACCGGACTTAACACCGGGGAGCTGTTTTTT
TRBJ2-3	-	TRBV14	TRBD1	CASSRYPGQSTDTQYF	TGTGCCAGCAGCCGGTACCCGGGACAGAGCACAGATACGCAGTATTTT
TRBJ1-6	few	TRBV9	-	CASSAGGAGPNSPLHF	TGTGCCAGCAGCGCCGGGGGGGCAGGACCTAATTCACCCCTCCACTTT
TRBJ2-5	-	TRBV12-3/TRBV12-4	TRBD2	CASRPRLAGDTQYF	TGTGCCAGCAGACCGAGACTAGCGGGAGATACCCAGTACTTC
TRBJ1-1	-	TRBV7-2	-	CASSSWGGNTEAFF	TGTGCCAGCAGCTCTTGGGGGGGGAACACTGAAGCTTTCTTT
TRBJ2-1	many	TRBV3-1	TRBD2	CASSPRWRGEQFF	TGTGCCAGCAGCCCCCGTTGGCGGGGGGAGCAGTTCTTC
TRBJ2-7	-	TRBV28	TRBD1	CASTHRDSSYEQYF	TGTGCCAGCACCCATAGGGACAGCTCCTACGAGCAGTACTTC
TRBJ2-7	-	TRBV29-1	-	CSVEDAGNEQYF	TGCAGCGTTGAAGACGCGGGGAACGAGCAGTACTTC
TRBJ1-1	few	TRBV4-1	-	CASRKGGTEAFF	TGCGCCAGCAGAAAGGGGGGCACTGAAGCTTTCTTT
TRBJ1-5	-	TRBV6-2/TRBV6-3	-	CASSYGTNQPQHF	TGTGCCAGCAGTTACGGCACCAATCAGCCCCAGCATTTT
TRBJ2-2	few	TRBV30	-	CAWSVPGWGTGELFF	TGTGCCTGGAGTGTACCAGGGTGGGGCACCGGGGAGCTGTTTTTT
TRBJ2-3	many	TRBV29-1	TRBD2	CSVVAGVLDTQYF	TGCAGCGTTGTAGCGGGAGTCTTAGATACGCAGTATTTT
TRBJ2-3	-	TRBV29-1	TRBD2	CSVGTSGITDTQYF	TGCAGCGTGGGGACTAGCGGTATAACAGATACGCAGTATTTT
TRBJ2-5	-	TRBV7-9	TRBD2	CASSSPSGGAKETQYF	TGTGCCAGCAGCTCCCCTAGCGGGGGGGCGAAAGAGACCCAGTACTTC
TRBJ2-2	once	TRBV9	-	CASSVDGRNTGELFF	TGTGCCAGCAGCGTAGACGGGAGGAACACCGGGGAGCTGTTTTTT
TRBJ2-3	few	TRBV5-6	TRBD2	CASSFGASGGRNTQYF	TGTGCCAGCAGCTTTGGGGCTAGCGGGGGGCGGAATACGCAGTATTTT
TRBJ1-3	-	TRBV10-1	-	CASSEGPLLSGNTIYF	TGCGCCAGCAGTGAGGGGCCTCTACTCTCTGGAAACACCATATATTTT
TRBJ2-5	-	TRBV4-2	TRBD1	CASSQTHLRWGTGDKTQYF	TGTGCCAGCAGCCAAACCCACTTACGTTGGGGGACAGGGGATAAGACCCAGTACTTC
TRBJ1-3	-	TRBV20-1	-	CSATLGGGEAGNTIYF	TGCAGTGCTACCCTTGGAGGGGGGGAGGCTGGAAACACCATATATTTT